The 19 T cell receptor beta chains below were found in one sample sequenced in a study of shared clonotypes between healthy human individuals. TCRdb's table, derived via immunoSEQ multiplex PCR, lists solely in-frame clones and lacks some. The repertoire consists of roughly 1 million clones, with around 76% occurring once and the leading ten covering less than 1.5%. The source material was memory CD4+ T cells sorted from blood. As for subset: CD45RA-negative fraction. These receptor sequences come from a man between 18 and 29 years old in good health.

The rearrangement uses TRBV15 and TRBJ2-5; either TRBD1 or TRBD2 may supply D (5 bases each). Germline V gene sequence: CDR1 LNHNV, CDR2 YYDKDF (reference sequence). V was clipped by 2 bases and J by 4 bases, with 17 bases between them. CDR3 length equals 16 residues. This CDR3 is CATSRFLGTAAETQYF. The CDR3 bases are TGTGCCACCAGCAGATTTCTAGGGACCGCTGCAGAGACCCAGTACTTC.

This clone has just a few counts. The chain employs TRBV4-3 and TRBJ1-2; no reliable D call. The CDR3 spans 15 residues. Trimming stripped 0 bases from V and 1 base from J, with 9 bases between. Germline CDR1 is LGHNA and CDR2 is YSLEER. CDR3 in amino acids: CASSQEYRGNYGYTF. The CDR3 DNA reads TGCGCCAGCAGCCAAGAATACCGTGGTAACTATGGCTACACCTTC.

The rearrangement joins TRBV7-2 to TRBJ1-1, with 8 bases matching TRBD1. The CDR3 has 15 residues. J gave up 4 bases and V 4 bases, and 8 bases lay outside the gene matches. Germline CDR1 SGHTA, CDR2 FQGNSA. CDR3 residues: CASSSFLRGLTEAFF. In DNA, the CDR3 is TGTGCCAGCAGCTCTTTCCTCAGGGGGCTCACTGAAGCTTTCTTT. Looking up the rest from reference TRBV7-2 and TRBJ1-1 gives the full variable domain: GAGVSQSPSNKVTEKGKDVELRCDPISGHTALYWYRQSLGQGLEFLIYFQGNSAPDKSGLPSDRFSAERTGGSVSTLTIQRTQQEDSAVYLCASSSFLRGLTEAFFGQGTRLTVV.

V is TRBV6-1 and J is TRBJ2-7, with 11 positions matching TRBD2. Germline-derived CDR1 and CDR2 are MNHNS and SASEGT. The trim removed 4 bases at V and 4 bases at J, leaving 6 bases unmatched. The CDR3 has 15 amino acids. CDR3 coding DNA: TGTGCCAGCAGTGGTACTAGCGGGAGTTTGTACGAGCAGTACTTC. This codes for CASSGTSGSLYEQYF.

The chain's CDR3 is CASRQRGGNSPLHF. The CDR3 DNA reads as TGTGCCAGCAGGCAGAGGGGCGGGAATTCACCCCTCCACTTT. The rearrangement joins TRBV7-8 to TRBJ1-6, with D tentatively TRBD1 (5 bases). The CDR3 covers 14 residues. Germline CDR1 reads SGHVS; CDR2 reads FQNEAQ. V was trimmed by 6 bases and J by 7 bases, leaving 13 bases between them.

The V gene is TRBV6-1, the J gene TRBJ2-7; 9 nucleotides align to TRBD1. The CDR3 has 20 residues. The trim removed 0 bases at V and 0 bases at J, leaving 15 bases unmatched. Germline CDR1 and CDR2: MNHNS and SASEGT. This CDR3 is CASSEAGPGQGFLNSYEQYF. For the CDR3, the DNA is TGTGCCAGCAGTGAAGCGGGGCCGGGACAGGGCTTTCTTAACTCCTACGAGCAGTACTTC.

This clone appeared a few times. The V call is TRBV19, the J call TRBJ2-1; the D gene could be TRBD1 or TRBD2 (5 bases each). Between the trimmed V and J ends, which lost 4 bases and 8 bases, there was a span of 18 bases. There are 15 residues in the CDR3. Germline-derived CDR1 and CDR2 are LNHDA and SQIVND (reference sequence). CDR3 nucleotide sequence: TGTGCCAGTAGTACCCGGGGCCCTTCGGGTCATGAGCAGTTCTTC. It translates to CASSTRGPSGHEQFF.

Details on this clone: The same CDR3 is also encoded by other DNA sequences in this sample. The V and J genes are TRBV5-1 and TRBJ2-7, with TRBD1 matching over 8 bases. The CDR3 sequence is 14 residues long. V was clipped by 4 bases and J by 0 bases; unmatched bases: 3. Germline values: CDR1 SGHRS, CDR2 YFSETQ. CDR3 sequence reads: CASSLQGASYEQYF. The CDR3, as DNA: TGCGCCAGCAGCCTTCAGGGGGCCTCCTACGAGCAGTACTTC.

The chain couples TRBV5-6 to TRBJ2-1; D is ambiguous. The CDR3 consists of 13 residues. Germline V gene sequence: CDR1 SGHDT, CDR2 YYEEEE. The V gene lost 4 bases and the J gene lost 0 bases, with 5 bases spanning the gap. CDR3 nucleotides: TGTGCCAGCAGCGACACCTCCTACAATGAGCAGTTCTTC. As protein: CASSDTSYNEQFF. Looking up the rest from reference TRBV5-6 and TRBJ2-1 gives the full variable domain: DAGVTQSPTHLIKTRGQQVTLRCSPKSGHDTVSWYQQALGQGPQFIFQYYEEEERQRGNFPDRFSGHQFPNYSSELNVNALLLGDSALYLCASSDTSYNEQFFGPGTRLTVL.

The chain combines TRBV6-6 with TRBJ2-7; possibly TRBD1 for D (5 bases). The germline gives CDR1 MNHNY, CDR2 SVGAGI (reference sequence). This CDR3 contains 14 residues. V lost 2 bases to trimming and J lost 2 bases, with 10 bases between them. The CDR3 sequence: CASSYRETAYEQYF. CDR3 sequence (DNA): TGTGCCAGCAGTTACCGTGAGACAGCCTACGAGCAGTACTTC.

This chain joins TRBV10-3 and TRBJ1-1, with D possibly TRBD1 on 5 matching bases. CDR1 and CDR2 (germline): ENHRY, SYGVKD. V was cut by 4 bases and J by 2 bases, with 11 bases left in between. This CDR3 has 14 residues. In DNA, the CDR3 is TGTGCCATCAGTGGGGGACGGGAAAACACTGAAGCTTTCTTT. It codes for CAISGGRENTEAFF.

J is TRBJ1-6 and V is TRBV6-5; 7 nucleotides line up with TRBD1. Germline CDR1 MNHEY, CDR2 SVGAGI. Unmatched junction bases numbered 4, after V lost 5 bases and J lost 6 bases. The CDR3 is 14 residues long. The DNA for the CDR3 is TGTGCCAGCAGTAGTGGGACAGCTAATTCACCCCTCCACTTT. This translates into CASSSGTANSPLHF.

This clone was counted a few times. V is TRBV7-9 and J is TRBJ1-1; 9 bases line up with TRBD1. This CDR3 is built from 15 residues. The J segment lost 4 bases and the V segment lost 4 bases, leaving 7 bases of the junction unmatched. From germline, CDR1 is SEHNR and CDR2 FQNEAQ (reference sequence). This chain's CDR3 is CASSSGTGMGTEAFF. DNA for the CDR3: TGTGCCAGCAGCTCGGGGACAGGGATGGGCACTGAAGCTTTCTTT. The full variable domain, in which reference TRBV7-9 and TRBJ1-1 provide the parts outside the CDR3, is DTGVSQNPRHKITKRGQNVTFRCDPISEHNRLYWYRQTLGQGPEFLTYFQNEAQLEKSRLLSDRFSAERPKGSFSTLEIQRTEQGDSAMYLCASSSGTGMGTEAFFGQGTRLTVV.

This clone has a handful of counts. The chain recombines TRBV23-1 with TRBJ2-3; D remains unclear. TRBV23-1 counts as an open reading frame of uncertain function. The CDR3 runs 15 residues. The V and J ends lost 9 bases and 2 bases respectively, with 18 bases between them. The CDR3 here is CARTEPPRPTDTQYF. CDR3 nucleotide sequence: TGCGCCAGGACGGAACCACCACGTCCCACAGATACGCAGTATTTT.

The sample holds a few counts of this clone. This chain connects TRBV10-2 to TRBJ2-5, with TRBD2 identical over 12 bases. In germline, CDR1 is WSHSY, CDR2 SAAADI. Trimming cost V 11 bases and J 1 base; bases outside gene matches: 11. The CDR3 sequence is 16 residues long. The CDR3 is CAGPRLAGGGQETQYF. The CDR3 DNA follows: TGCGCCGGACCCCGGCTAGCGGGAGGGGGCCAAGAGACCCAGTACTTC.

This clone was recorded only once. V and J are TRBV5-1 and TRBJ1-5; no clear D. Trimming shortened V by 0 bases and J by 3 bases, and 7 bases separated the two germline ends. There are 14 residues in the CDR3. Germline CDR1 and CDR2: SGHRS and YFSETQ. This CDR3 is CASSLEGTNQPQHF. The DNA of the CDR3 is TGCGCCAGCAGCTTGGAGGGTACCAATCAGCCCCAGCATTTT.

Concerning this clone: Other nucleotide sequences in the sample specify the same CDR3. This rearrangement joins TRBV5-1 to TRBJ2-4, with unresolved D. The V and J ends lost 0 bases and 5 bases respectively, with 6 bases between them. The CDR3 runs 13 residues. Germline assignment: CDR1 SGHRS and CDR2 YFSETQ. CDR3 protein: CASSLAGENIQYF. DNA for the CDR3: TGCGCCAGCAGCTTGGCTGGAGAAAACATTCAGTACTTC.

This clone was seen a single time. The V and J genes are TRBV5-5 and TRBJ2-1; 9 bases match TRBD2. This CDR3 spans 15 amino acids. Looked up from germline, CDR1 is SGHKS and CDR2 is YYEKEE (reference sequence). The V and J ends lost 4 bases and 2 bases, in that order; junction bases with no gene match: 4. The CDR3 region is CASSRREGAYNEQFF. The CDR3 DNA reads as TGTGCCAGCAGCAGGCGGGAGGGGGCCTACAATGAGCAGTTCTTC.

As regards this clone: The sample has other DNA sequences that encode this CDR3 too. The chain uses TRBV18 and TRBJ2-5; D call uncertain. The V end lost 2 bases, the J end lost 5 bases, and 6 bases lay between the germline ends. CDR1 and CDR2 (germline): KGHSH, LQKENI. The length of the CDR3 is 12 residues. The DNA for the CDR3 is TGTGCCAGCTCACCAGACCGGGAGACCCAGTACTTC. Its protein is CASSPDRETQYF.